This is a list of T cell receptor beta chains from one sample in a study of blood T cells in healthy people across ages. Via MiXCR, TCRdb re-called the 5' RACE reads, giving one row per CDR3 protein. The table records roughly 650,000 distinct CDR3 sequences, around 32% of them present only once. Specimen: blood. These receptors originate from a woman at least 80 years old in good health. Both conserved end residues are part of each CDR3. Each record gives: D gene, clone size, V gene, J gene, CDR3 protein, CDR3 DNA. A D gene is named only where the DNA matches it firmly. Clone size is shown for a subset of rows, as once, few, many or a class of expanded clone.

>TRBD1|.|TRBV5-1|TRBJ2-1
CASSLRGQEYNEQFF
TGCGCCAGCAGCTTGAGGGGACAGGAATACAATGAGCAGTTCTTC
>.|many|TRBV20-1|TRBJ1-1
CSASIPGVAEAFF
TGCAGTGCTAGTATTCCGGGGGTCGCTGAAGCTTTCTTT
>.|.|TRBV27|TRBJ1-2
CASSLSGGLNYGYTF
TGTGCCAGCAGTTTATCCGGGGGGCTTAACTATGGCTACACCTTC
>TRBD1|.|TRBV30|TRBJ1-1
CACSRTGVAFF
TGTGCCTGTTCTCGGACAGGGGTGGCTTTCTTT
>.|many|TRBV5-6|TRBJ2-7
CASSLFVGGGEQYF
TGTGCCAGCAGCTTGTTCGTCGGGGGTGGCGAGCAGTACTTC
>.|many|TRBV7-8|TRBJ2-5
CASSLVELTQETQYF
TGTGCCAGCAGCTTAGTAGAGCTCACCCAAGAGACCCAGTACTTC
>.|.|TRBV7-6|TRBJ2-5
CASSFRAGPQETQYF
TGTGCCAGCAGCTTTCGGGCAGGGCCCCAAGAGACCCAGTACTTC
>.|.|TRBV20-1|TRBJ1-1
CSAEDRLPMNTEAFF
TGCAGTGCAGAGGACCGTCTACCCATGAACACTGAAGCTTTCTTT
>TRBD2|few|TRBV12-3/TRBV12-4|TRBJ2-2
CASSLLAGGPTGELFF
TGTGCCAGCAGTCTACTAGCGGGGGGGCCCACCGGGGAGCTGTTTTTT
>.|.|TRBV18|TRBJ1-4
CASSPDRRTTNVKLFF
TGTGCCAGCTCACCCGACAGGCGAACAACTAATGTAAAACTGTTTTTT
>.|many|TRBV21-1|TRBJ2-3
CASSKRPRCGTDTQYF
TGTGCCAGCAGCAAACGACCCAGGTGCGGGACAGATACGCAGTATTTT
>.|many|TRBV7-6|TRBJ2-7
CASSPGRDYEQYF
TGTGCCAGCAGCCCGGGACGGGACTACGAGCAGTACTTC
>.|many|TRBV10-3|TRBJ1-2
CAISEQVGYGYTF
TGTGCCATCAGTGAACAGGTTGGCTATGGCTACACCTTC
>.|.|TRBV6-5|TRBJ1-1
CASSYPTGPGATEAFF
TGTGCCAGCAGTTACCCTACAGGGCCAGGGGCCACTGAAGCTTTCTTT
>.|.|TRBV20-1|TRBJ1-1
CSASTPMGNTEAFF
TGCAGTGCTAGTACCCCTATGGGGAACACTGAAGCTTTCTTT
>.|.|TRBV2|TRBJ2-1
CASSRRLAHSYNEQFF
TGTGCCAGCAGCAGGAGGCTAGCCCACTCCTACAATGAGCAGTTCTTC
>.|many|TRBV5-1|TRBJ2-5
CASTLAGPRGETQYF
TGCGCCAGCACCCTTGCAGGACCCCGGGGAGAGACCCAGTACTTC
>.|.|TRBV19|TRBJ2-7
CASSIDRGSGNEQYF
TGTGCCAGTAGTATAGATCGGGGTAGCGGTAATGAGCAGTACTTC
>.|.|TRBV7-2|TRBJ2-5
CASSLDYGRQETQYF
TGTGCCAGCAGCTTAGACTATGGGCGCCAAGAGACCCAGTACTTC
>TRBD2|.|TRBV7-2|TRBJ2-1
CASSPGTSGVHEQFF
TGTGCCAGCAGCCCGGGGACTAGCGGGGTTCATGAGCAGTTCTTC
>.|.|TRBV6-2/TRBV6-3|TRBJ2-3
CASGREGPRTQYF
TGTGCCAGCGGGCGAGAGGGCCCCCGGACGCAGTATTTT
>.|.|TRBV7-9|TRBJ2-1
CSSGSTGQGSYNEQFF
TGTTCCAGCGGCTCTACGGGGCAGGGCTCCTACAATGAGCAGTTCTTC
>.|few|TRBV20-1|TRBJ1-4
CSARPQGVNEKRFF
TGCAGTGCTAGACCGCAGGGAGTTAATGAAAAACGGTTTTTT
>.|many|TRBV7-2|TRBJ2-7
CASSAAGGRPYEQYF
TGTGCCAGCAGCGCCGCCGGGGGCAGACCCTACGAGCAGTACTTC
>.|few|TRBV7-6|TRBJ1-1
CASSATGLTEAFF
TGTGCCAGCAGCGCCACAGGGTTGACTGAAGCTTTCTTT
>.|.|TRBV20-1|TRBJ2-5
CSGGPGIQETQYF
TGCAGCGGGGGCCCAGGGATCCAAGAGACCCAGTACTTC
>.|.|TRBV20-1|TRBJ1-5
CSARRADRYSNQPQHF
TGCAGTGCTAGACGGGCGGACCGTTATAGCAATCAGCCCCAGCATTTT
>.|many|TRBV7-3|TRBJ2-7
CASSLAPGSGEQYF
TGTGCCAGCAGCTTGGCCCCCGGCAGCGGCGAGCAGTACTTC
>.|many|TRBV5-1|TRBJ1-1
CASSLDTNQNTEAFF
TGCGCCAGCAGCTTGGACACAAACCAGAACACTGAAGCTTTCTTT